This paragraph reports one TCR beta chain. This sample was included in a study of CD8 T cells in Susac syndrome. CDR1 and CDR2 (germline): MGHDK, SYGVNS. Trimming shortened V by 3 bases and J by 4 bases, and 13 bases separated the two germline ends. The CDR3 sequence is 15 residues long. Sequencing targeted TCR beta in blood CD8+ and CD4+ T cells. With random hexamers, reverse transcription was performed on about 0.5 to 1 ug of RNA. Amplification of TCR beta CDR3 used immunoSEQ multiplex PCR across 54 Vbeta and 13 Jbeta. In TCRdb, the immunoSEQ multiplex PCR reads were re-called with MiXCR into one record per CDR3 protein. The table shows about 210,000 distinct CDR3 sequences, with 85% to 95% occurring only once.

The chain combines TRBV25-1 with TRBJ2-1; D is unresolved. Specimen: CD4+ T cells from PBMCs. The sequence derives from a human donor in good health. Here the CDR3 DNA reads TGTGCCAGCAGTGACCCTTTGGGGTCTTACAATGAGCAGTTCTTC. Its translation: CASSDPLGSYNEQFF.